The 28 T cell receptor beta chains below come from one sample, sequenced in a study of T-cell memory formation after mild COVID-19. TCRdb re-called the 5' RACE reads with MiXCR, one entry per CDR3 protein. The data hold some 250,000 distinct CDR3 sequences, with over 15% observed a single time. Sequencing was performed on PBMCs or a T cell subset sorted from them (not recorded which). Receptors were obtained from a man younger than 35 who had mild COVID-19 (a few samples of this study predate the infection). Cell type and time point are not known.

The chain has TRBV2 and TRBJ2-7, with TRBD1 identical over 7 bases. Per germline, CDR1 SNHLY and CDR2 FYNNEI. V shed 10 bases, J shed 1 base, and the junction held 10 bases outside the gene matches. The CDR3 contains 14 residues. Written as DNA, the CDR3 is TGTGCCACCTTGGGGGACAGCCGATCCTACGAGCAGTACGTC. This encodes CATLGDSRSYEQYV.

The chain is built from TRBV7-3 and TRBJ2-5; D not resolved. V lost 3 bases and J lost 5, with 10 bases in between. CDR1 and CDR2 (germline): SGHTA, FQGTGA. CDR3 length equals 13 residues. The CDR3 nucleotides are TGTGCCAGCAGCTTGGGGAATTCGGAGACCCAGTACTTC. Its protein is CASSLGNSETQYF.

This clonotype was counted between two and nine times. This chain connects TRBV4-3 to TRBJ2-7; a weak D match, TRBD2 (6 bases). Germline loops: CDR1 LGHNA, CDR2 YSLEER. This CDR3 has 19 amino acids. Trimming stripped 0 bases from V and 7 bases from J, with 28 bases between. This CDR3 is CASSQDRGSVNVGAVEQYV. The DNA for the CDR3 is TGCGCCAGCAGCCAAGATCGGGGGAGCGTAAATGTAGGAGCAGTGGAGCAGTACGTC.

This clonotype showed up just a few times. The chain carries TRBV6-2 or TRBV6-3 and TRBJ1-1, with D tentatively TRBD1 (5 bases). V lost 2 bases, J lost 5 bases, and 18 bases lay in between. The germline gives CDR1 MNHEY, CDR2 SVGEGT. The CDR3 extends over 16 amino acids. CDR3 sequence: CASSYGAERWATEAFF. CDR3 bases: TGTGCCAGCAGTTACGGGGCAGAAAGGTGGGCGACTGAAGCTTTCTTT.

This clonotype was recorded a few times. In DNA, the CDR3 is TGTGCCTGGAGGCAGCTATATAACTATGGCTACACCTTC. Amino acids: CAWRQLYNYGYTF. This rearrangement joins TRBV30 to TRBJ1-2; D call uncertain. Trimming pared 3 bases from V and 1 base from J, leaving 9 bases between. CDR1 is GTSNPN, CDR2 SVGIG, per germline (reference sequence). The CDR3 spans 13 residues. The complete variable domain, with remaining parts taken from reference TRBV30 and TRBJ1-2, reads SQTIHQWPATLVQPVGSPLSLECTVEGTSNPNLYWYRQAAGRGLQLLFYSVGIGQISSEVPQNLSASRPQDRQFILSSKKLLLSDSGFYLCAWRQLYNYGYTFGSGTRLTVV.

The V call is TRBV15, the J call TRBJ2-3; 7 bases agree with TRBD2. This CDR3 contains 14 residues. CDR1 is LNHNV and CDR2 is YYDKDF in the germline V gene (reference sequence). Trimming at V came to 5 bases and at J to 4 bases, leaving 6 bases not matched to a gene. CDR3 in DNA: TGTGCCACCAGCCTCCCAGGGAGGGCAGATACGCAGTATTTT. Translation: CATSLPGRADTQYF.

The V call is TRBV10-3, the J call TRBJ2-7; perhaps TRBD2 as D (6 bases). V gave up 0 bases and J gave up 5 bases, with 8 bases separating them. The CDR3 totals 13 residues. Germline V gives CDR1 ENHRY, CDR2 SYGVKD. CDR3 protein: CAISESGGDEQYF. CDR3 sequence (DNA): TGTGCCATCAGTGAGTCCGGGGGTGACGAGCAGTACTTC.

This clonotype has ten or more counts. This chain connects TRBV5-6 to TRBJ2-7, with no clear D. V shed 4 bases and J shed 3 bases, with 8 bases lying between them. The CDR3 covers 12 residues. CDR1 SGHDT and CDR2 YYEEEE come from the germline V gene. The CDR3 region has the DNA TGTGCCAGCAGCAATGCTTACTACGAGCAGTACTTC. This gives the protein CASSNAYYEQYF. Variable domain in full (rest from reference TRBV5-6 and TRBJ2-7): DAGVTQSPTHLIKTRGQQVTLRCSPKSGHDTVSWYQQALGQGPQFIFQYYEEEERQRGNFPDRFSGHQFPNYSSELNVNALLLGDSALYLCASSNAYYEQYFGPGTRLTVT.

This rearrangement joins TRBV2 to TRBJ2-3; no definite D call. The germline V and J ends were trimmed by 2 bases and 4 bases, with 13 bases remaining between them. Germline CDR1 SNHLY, CDR2 FYNNEI. This CDR3 is 15 amino acids long. CDR3 amino acids: CASSEKTPPPDTQYF. The DNA for the CDR3 is TGTGCCAGCAGTGAAAAAACCCCACCCCCAGATACGCAGTATTTT.

This chain uses TRBV29-1 with TRBJ2-1; no reliable D call. In germline, CDR1 is SQVTM, CDR2 ANQGSEA. The ends were cut back, 8 bases at V and 8 bases at J, with 22 bases in the middle. The CDR3 has 14 residues. CDR3 in amino acids: CSTEGSGRVDEQFF. The CDR3 DNA follows: TGCAGCACCGAAGGGTCGGGTCGGGTCGATGAGCAGTTCTTC.

This chain joins TRBV6-6 and TRBJ2-7; 9 nucleotides agree with TRBD2. There are 15 residues in the CDR3. Germline V gene lookup returns CDR1 MNHNY and CDR2 SVGAGI (reference sequence). The trim removed 6 bases at V and 5 bases at J, leaving 11 bases unmatched. This chain's CDR3 is CASRSRVPSGDEQYF. CDR3 in DNA: TGTGCCAGCAGGTCCAGGGTTCCTAGCGGGGACGAGCAGTACTTC.

This clonotype was observed a handful of times. The chain employs TRBV28 and TRBJ2-7, with 9 bases matching TRBD2. Germline V gene sequence: CDR1 MDHEN, CDR2 SYDVKM. This CDR3 has 16 amino acids. Unmatched junction bases numbered 10, after V lost 5 bases and J lost 2 bases. DNA of the CDR3: TGTGCCAGCAGTCCTCGGACTAGCGCGGTAACCTACGAGCAGTACGTC. Its protein is CASSPRTSAVTYEQYV.

This clonotype has only a few counts. The V call is TRBV7-2, the J call TRBJ1-2, with TRBD1 identical over 7 bases. Trimming removed 5 bases from V and 8 bases from J; junction bases left unmatched: 11. CDR1 and CDR2 (germline): SGHTA, FQGNSA. CDR3 length: 14 residues. The CDR3 DNA reads TGTGCCAGCAGCGACGGACGTTGGACAGGAGGCTACACCTTC. This encodes CASSDGRWTGGYTF.

This sequence joins TRBV6-5 and TRBJ2-1; TRBD1 is a possible D gene (5 bases). Trimming took 2 bases from V and 6 from J, leaving 17 bases between them. The CDR3 spans 16 residues. Germline V gene data show CDR1 as MNHEY and CDR2 as SVGAGI. CDR3 coding DNA: TGTGCCAGCAGTTACATTGGGGCCCGTATGCGCAATGAGCAGTTCTTC. It translates to CASSYIGARMRNEQFF.

This chain links TRBV3-1 with TRBJ1-1, with D possibly TRBD1 on 6 matching bases. Germline CDR1 LGHDT, CDR2 YNNKEL (reference sequence). Trimming pared 4 bases from V and 7 bases from J, leaving 16 bases between. The length of the CDR3 is 14 residues. The CDR3 nucleotides are TGTGCCAGCAGCCCGCTGAGTGGCAGGGGTGAAGCTTTCTTT. Translated: CASSPLSGRGEAFF.

The table lists this clonotype with a few counts. The gene calls are TRBV5-4 and TRBJ2-7, with 7 bases that match TRBD1. Trimming at V came to 0 bases and at J to 5 bases, leaving 11 bases not matched to a gene. The CDR3 spans 16 residues. CDR1 and CDR2 from the germline V gene are SGHNT and YYREEE (reference sequence). CDR3 coding DNA: TGTGCCAGCAGCTTGGCCCGGGACAGTCAGGTTAACGAGCAGTACTTC. Amino acids: CASSLARDSQVNEQYF.

V usage is TRBV29-1 and J usage is TRBJ1-2; TRBD1 aligns across 7 bases. The CDR3 consists of 13 residues. Trimming cost V 7 bases and J 2 bases; bases outside gene matches: 7. CDR1 and CDR2 from the germline V gene are SQVTM and ANQGSEA. CDR3 nucleotides: TGCAGCGCCTTGGGACAGACGAACTATGGCTACACCTTC. Its protein product is CSALGQTNYGYTF.

The rearrangement joins TRBV19 to TRBJ2-3, with 9 bases that match TRBD1. This CDR3 comprises 15 residues. Unmatched junction bases numbered 4, after V lost 6 bases and J lost 0 bases. Germline V CDR1 and CDR2: LNHDA, SQIVND (reference sequence). Written as DNA, the CDR3 is TGTGCCAGTAGCCGACAGGGGGTTAGCACAGATACGCAGTATTTT. Residues: CASSRQGVSTDTQYF.

This clonotype appeared once. The genes are TRBV18 and TRBJ2-7, with TRBD1 matching over 9 bases. The CDR3 extends over 16 amino acids. Germline assignment: CDR1 KGHSH and CDR2 LQKENI. With V trimmed by 2 bases and J by 3 bases, 8 bases remained unmatched. This CDR3 is CASSPTAGTGLYEQYF. CDR3 nucleotides: TGTGCCAGCTCACCAACAGCCGGGACAGGGCTCTACGAGCAGTACTTC.

This clonotype was seen only a few times. The chain combines TRBV18 with TRBJ1-1; 9 bases line up with TRBD1. CDR1 and CDR2 from the germline V gene are KGHSH and LQKENI. The CDR3 spans 15 residues. V gave up 3 bases and J gave up 3 bases; unmatched junction bases: 5. The CDR3 region is CASSPGQGSYTEAFF. The CDR3 DNA reads as TGTGCCAGCTCACCGGGACAGGGTAGTTACACTGAAGCTTTCTTT.

This clonotype has ten or more counts. The chain combines TRBV5-1 with TRBJ1-5; maybe TRBD1 (5 bases). The V and J ends lost 2 bases and 1 base respectively, with 7 bases between them. The CDR3 loop spans 14 amino acids. In germline, CDR1 is SGHRS, CDR2 YFSETQ. CDR3 region: CASSLGESNQPQHF. The CDR3 DNA is TGCGCCAGCAGCTTAGGGGAAAGCAATCAGCCCCAGCATTTT.

The chain has TRBV9 and TRBJ2-1; D not certain. Trimming took off 0 bases at V and 0 bases at J, with 10 bases between the two ends. Germline V CDR1 and CDR2: SGDLS, YYNGEE. This CDR3 spans 16 amino acids. This CDR3 is CASSVEAASSYNEQFF. Written as DNA, the CDR3 is TGTGCCAGCAGCGTAGAGGCAGCCAGCTCCTACAATGAGCAGTTCTTC.

The sample holds a few counts of this clonotype. The chain employs TRBV7-9 and TRBJ2-1; 8 bases align to TRBD1. Germline-derived CDR1 and CDR2 are SEHNR and FQNEAQ (reference sequence). V was pared by 1 base and J by 12 bases, with 2 bases of the junction left unmatched. The CDR3 is made up of 12 amino acids. In nucleotides, the CDR3 is TGTGCCAGCAGCTTAGAGGGGACAGGGCAGTTCTTC. Translation gives CASSLEGTGQFF. The variable domain in full, completed from reference TRBV7-9 and TRBJ2-1, reads DTGVSQNPRHKITKRGQNVTFRCDPISEHNRLYWYRQTLGQGPEFLTYFQNEAQLEKSRLLSDRFSAERPKGSFSTLEIQRTEQGDSAMYLCASSLEGTGQFFGPGTRLTVL.

The CDR3 here is CASSYQGTSQYEQFF. The DNA of the CDR3 is TGCGCCAGCAGCTACCAAGGGACTAGCCAGTATGAGCAGTTCTTC. The chain is built from TRBV5-1 and TRBJ2-1; TRBD2 matches 9 bases. The CDR3 runs to 15 residues. CDR1 SGHRS and CDR2 YFSETQ come from the germline V gene. V gave up 3 bases and J gave up 8 bases; unmatched junction bases: 9.

This clonotype was observed at least ten times. V is TRBV27 and J is TRBJ2-2; 8 bases fit TRBD1. The CDR3 length is 17 residues. The germline V gene has CDR1 MNHEY and CDR2 SMNVEV (reference sequence). The V and J ends lost 3 bases and 7 bases, in that order; junction bases with no gene match: 13. The CDR3 here is CASSFGRQGAPGGELFF. The CDR3 DNA is TGTGCCAGCAGTTTCGGGCGCCAGGGGGCCCCCGGCGGGGAGCTGTTTTTT.

This clonotype was found many times. The chain combines TRBV10-1 with TRBJ2-1, with 9 nucleotides matching TRBD1. This CDR3 has 16 residues. The germline gives CDR1 WNHNN, CDR2 SYGVQD (reference sequence). V lost 2 bases and J lost 3; bases outside the gene matches: 5. The CDR3 DNA reads TGCGCCAGCAGTGAGGGAAGGACAGGGGACTACAATGAGCAGTTCTTC. This translates into CASSEGRTGDYNEQFF.

This clonotype was seen many times. The V gene is TRBV12-3 or TRBV12-4, the J gene TRBJ1-6; perhaps TRBD1 as D (5 bases). There are 14 residues in the CDR3. V was cut by 4 bases and J by 5 bases, with 9 bases left in between. The CDR3 spells CASSYQGNNSPLHF. Written as DNA, the CDR3 is TGTGCCAGCAGTTACCAGGGCAATAATTCACCCCTCCACTTT.

This clonotype was seen only a few times. CDR3 region: CASSLGPRGSHNEQFF. DNA for the CDR3: TGCGCCAGCAGCTTGGGGCCCCGAGGCAGTCACAATGAGCAGTTCTTC. The V gene is TRBV5-1, the J gene TRBJ2-1; D is unclear. The CDR3 sequence is 16 residues long. V was pared by 0 bases and J by 5 bases, with 15 bases between. CDR1 is SGHRS, CDR2 YFSETQ, per germline.